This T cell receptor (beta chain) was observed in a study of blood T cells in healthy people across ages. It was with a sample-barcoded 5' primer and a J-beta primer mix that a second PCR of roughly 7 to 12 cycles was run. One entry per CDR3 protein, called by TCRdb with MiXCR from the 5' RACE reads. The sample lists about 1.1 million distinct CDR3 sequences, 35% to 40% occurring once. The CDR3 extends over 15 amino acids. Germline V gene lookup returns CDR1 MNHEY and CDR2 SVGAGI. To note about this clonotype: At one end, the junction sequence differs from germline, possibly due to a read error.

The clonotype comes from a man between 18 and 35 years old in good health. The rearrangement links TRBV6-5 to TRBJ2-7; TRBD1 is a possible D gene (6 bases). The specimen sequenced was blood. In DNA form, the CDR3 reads TGTGCCAGCGGTTACACAGGACAGTCCTCCTACGAGCAGTACTTC. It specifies CASGYTGQSSYEQYF.